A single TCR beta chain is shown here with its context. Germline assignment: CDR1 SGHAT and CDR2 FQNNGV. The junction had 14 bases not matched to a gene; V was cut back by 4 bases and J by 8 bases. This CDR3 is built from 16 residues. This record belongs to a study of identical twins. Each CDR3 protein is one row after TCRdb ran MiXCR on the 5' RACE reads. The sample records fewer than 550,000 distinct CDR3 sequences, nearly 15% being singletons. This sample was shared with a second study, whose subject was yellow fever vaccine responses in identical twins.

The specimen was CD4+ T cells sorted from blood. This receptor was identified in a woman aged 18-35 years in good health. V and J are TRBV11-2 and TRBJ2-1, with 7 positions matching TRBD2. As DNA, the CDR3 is TGTGCCAGCAGCTGGAACCCGGGGGGAGGGGTCCATGAGCAGTTCTTC. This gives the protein CASSWNPGGGVHEQFF.